This TCR beta chain was captured in a study of T-cell reconstitution after alpha-beta-depleted transplantation in children. The germline gives CDR1 SEHNR, CDR2 FQNEAQ (reference sequence). The CDR3 is 14 amino acids. V lost 5 bases and J lost 4, with 14 bases in between. Preparing the TCRbeta library involved the use of unique molecular identifiers. In TCRdb, the PCR reads were re-called with MiXCR into one record per CDR3 protein. The sample consists of around 680,000 distinct CDR3 sequences, 16% of them appearing once. This clonotype was observed many times. The TCR comes from a human donor who donated a stem cell graft to a child with acute myeloid leukemia. The chain employs TRBV7-9 and TRBJ1-1, with D unresolved. The sample consisted of PBMCs from the stem cell graft donor, taken from the stem cell graft. CDR3 bases: TGTGCCAGCAGCCTTCAGTCGGTGGGCACTGAAGCTTTCTTT. Protein product: CASSLQSVGTEAFF.